This T cell receptor beta chain was documented in a study of lung T cells in sarcoidosis with Löfgren's syndrome. In TCRdb, the reads were re-called with MiXCR into one record per CDR3 protein. The sample consists of 60,000 to 70,000 distinct CDR3 sequences, over 20% of them appearing once. The sequencing input was CD4+ T cells from PBMCs. The receptor was derived from a human donor with sarcoidosis (Löfgren's syndrome or another form), or a control subject (not recorded which).

The CDR3 sequence: CASRPEVGSSYEQYF. CDR3 DNA: TGTGCCAGTAGGCCTGAGGTAGGTAGCTCCTACGAGCAGTACTTC. The rearrangement joins TRBV19 to TRBJ2-7; D gene uncertain. CDR3 length: 15 residues. The V and J ends lost 6 bases and 0 bases respectively, with 15 bases between them. Germline V gene lookup returns CDR1 LNHDA and CDR2 SQIVND (reference sequence).